This T cell receptor (beta chain) was sequenced in a study of a mutant IDH1 vaccine in newly diagnosed glioma. Overall study context: Averaging approximately 42 years of age, treated patients were around 60% male and 37.5% female.

Repertoires were generated with immunoSEQ multiplex PCR, while TCRdb's copy carries only in-frame clones and drops some. The sample lists under 150,000 clones, approximately 87% occurring once. This CDR3 spans 15 amino acids. Per the germline V gene, CDR1 is MNHNS and CDR2 is SASEGT. V lost 6 bases and J 1 base, leaving 10 bases between the germline ends. Sample time point: week 11, during vaccination. Each dose of the vaccine consisted of 300 ug of mutant IDH1 20-mer peptide, with topical imiquimod. In its sample, this clone was seen once. The antigen is unknown. The rearrangement links TRBV6-1 to TRBJ2-6; D gene unclear. The input for sequencing was PBMCs, taken from a glioma patient whose treatment included an IDH1 peptide vaccine. This clonotype was obtained from a woman aged 45-59 years with glioma. CDR3 loop: CASRPELSGANVLTF. The CDR3, as DNA: TGTGCCAGCAGACCGGAGTTGTCTGGGGCCAACGTCCTGACTTTC.